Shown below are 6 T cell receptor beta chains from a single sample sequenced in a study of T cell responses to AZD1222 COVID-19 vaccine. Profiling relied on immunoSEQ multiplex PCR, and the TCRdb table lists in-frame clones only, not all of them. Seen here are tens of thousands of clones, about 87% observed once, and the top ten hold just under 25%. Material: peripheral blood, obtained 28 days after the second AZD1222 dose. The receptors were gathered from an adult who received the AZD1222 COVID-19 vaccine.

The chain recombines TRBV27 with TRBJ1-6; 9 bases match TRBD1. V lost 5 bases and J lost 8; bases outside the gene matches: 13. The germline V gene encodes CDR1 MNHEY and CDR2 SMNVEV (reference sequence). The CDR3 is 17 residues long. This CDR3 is CASSPFPGQGDYSPLHF. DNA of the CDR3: TGTGCCAGCAGTCCATTTCCGGGACAGGGAGATTATTCACCCCTCCACTTT.

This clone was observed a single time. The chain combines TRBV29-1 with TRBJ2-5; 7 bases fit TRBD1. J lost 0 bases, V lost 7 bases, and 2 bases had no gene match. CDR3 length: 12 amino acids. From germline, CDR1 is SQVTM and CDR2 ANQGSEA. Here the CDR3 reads CSAGQDQETQYF. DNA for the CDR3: TGCAGCGCCGGACAGGACCAAGAGACCCAGTACTTC.

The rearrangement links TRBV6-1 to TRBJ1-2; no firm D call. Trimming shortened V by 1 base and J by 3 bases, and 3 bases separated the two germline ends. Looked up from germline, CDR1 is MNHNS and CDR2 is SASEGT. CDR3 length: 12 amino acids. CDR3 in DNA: TGTGCCAGCAGTGAAGACCACTATGGCTACACCTTC. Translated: CASSEDHYGYTF.

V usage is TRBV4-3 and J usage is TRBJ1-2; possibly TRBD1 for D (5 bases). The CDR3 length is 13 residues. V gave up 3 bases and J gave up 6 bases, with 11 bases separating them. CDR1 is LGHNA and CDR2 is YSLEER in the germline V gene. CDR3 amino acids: CASSQGQGDGYTF. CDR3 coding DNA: TGCGCCAGCAGCCAGGGGCAGGGCGATGGCTACACCTTC.

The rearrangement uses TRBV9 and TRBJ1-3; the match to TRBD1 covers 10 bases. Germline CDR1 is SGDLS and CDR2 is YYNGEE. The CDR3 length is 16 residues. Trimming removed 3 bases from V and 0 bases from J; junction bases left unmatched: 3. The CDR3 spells CASSATGGFSGNTIYF. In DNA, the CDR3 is TGTGCCAGCAGCGCGACAGGGGGCTTCTCTGGAAACACCATATATTTT.

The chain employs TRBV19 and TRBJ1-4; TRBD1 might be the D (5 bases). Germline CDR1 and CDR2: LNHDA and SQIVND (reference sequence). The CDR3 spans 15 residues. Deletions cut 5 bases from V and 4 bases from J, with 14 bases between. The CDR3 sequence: CASSEDTPGNEKLFF. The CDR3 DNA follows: TGTGCCAGTAGTGAGGACACCCCAGGTAATGAAAAACTGTTTTTT. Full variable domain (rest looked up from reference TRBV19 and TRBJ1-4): DGGITQSPKYLFRKEGQNVTLSCEQNLNHDAMYWYRQDPGQGLRLIYYSQIVNDFQKGDIAEGYSVSREKKESFPLTVTSAQKNPTAFYLCASSEDTPGNEKLFFGSGTQLSVL.